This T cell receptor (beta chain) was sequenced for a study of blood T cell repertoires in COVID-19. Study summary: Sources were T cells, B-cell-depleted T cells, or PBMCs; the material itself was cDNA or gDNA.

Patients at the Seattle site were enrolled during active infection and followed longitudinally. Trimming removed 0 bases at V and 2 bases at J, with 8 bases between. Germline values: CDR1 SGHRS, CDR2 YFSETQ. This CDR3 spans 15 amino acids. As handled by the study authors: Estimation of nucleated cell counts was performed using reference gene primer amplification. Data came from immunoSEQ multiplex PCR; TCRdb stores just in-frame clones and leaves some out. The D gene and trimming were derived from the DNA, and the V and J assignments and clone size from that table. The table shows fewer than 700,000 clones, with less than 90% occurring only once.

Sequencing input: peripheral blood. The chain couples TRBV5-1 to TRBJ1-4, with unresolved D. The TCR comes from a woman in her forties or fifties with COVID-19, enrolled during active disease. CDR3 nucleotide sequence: TGCGCCAGCAGCTTGGGTGGTCAGACTAATGAAAAACTGTTTTTT. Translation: CASSLGGQTNEKLFF.